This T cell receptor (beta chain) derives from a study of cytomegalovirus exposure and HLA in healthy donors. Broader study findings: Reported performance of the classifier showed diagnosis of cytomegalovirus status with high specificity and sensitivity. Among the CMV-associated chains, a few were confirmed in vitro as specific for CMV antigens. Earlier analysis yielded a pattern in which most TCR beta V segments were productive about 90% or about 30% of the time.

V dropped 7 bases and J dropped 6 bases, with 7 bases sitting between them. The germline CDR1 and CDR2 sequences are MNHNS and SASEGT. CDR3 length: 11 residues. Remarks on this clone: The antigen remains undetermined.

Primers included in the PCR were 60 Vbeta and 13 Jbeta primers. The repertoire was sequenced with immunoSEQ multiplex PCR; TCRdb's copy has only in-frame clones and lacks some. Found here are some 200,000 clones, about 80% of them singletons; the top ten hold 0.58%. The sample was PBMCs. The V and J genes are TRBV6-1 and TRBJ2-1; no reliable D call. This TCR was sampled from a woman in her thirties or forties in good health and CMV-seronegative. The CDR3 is CASNNLNEQFF. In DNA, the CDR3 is TGTGCCAGCAACAATCTCAATGAGCAGTTCTTC.